Below, one TCR beta chain is given with its context. What it binds is not known. Using immunoSEQ multiplex PCR, the repertoire was profiled, and TCRdb retains in-frame clones only, with some absent. The sample has hundreds of thousands of clones; 75% to 90% are singletons. This record belongs to a study of Ad26.COV2.S vaccination and SARS-CoV-2 variants. The CDR3 spans 16 residues. The germline CDR1 and CDR2 sequences are SGDLS and YYNGEE. The V and J ends lost 4 bases and 0 bases, in that order; junction bases with no gene match: 7. Treatment specified: around 19 received Ad26.COV2.S at low or high dose, single or two shots; 5 received placebo; per-sample allocation not given. Samples were taken on day 63 after the first vaccine or placebo injection. This person who donated was an adult of 18-55 years in Boston. Ad26.COV2.S expressed prefusion-stabilized spike from the original Wuhan strain. Study observations and caveats: It was found that vaccine and placebo recipients had similar non-spike TCR breadth.

The sample in question was peripheral blood, obtained in a trial of Ad26.COV2.S vaccine versus placebo. The clonotype comes from a person aged 18-65 years who received the Ad26.COV2.S COVID-19 vaccine or a placebo. The chain employs TRBV9 and TRBJ2-1; 7 bases map to TRBD2. The CDR3 DNA sequence: TGTGCCAGCAGCCCCACGACTAGCTACTCCTACAATGAGCAGTTCTTC. It translates to CASSPTTSYSYNEQFF.